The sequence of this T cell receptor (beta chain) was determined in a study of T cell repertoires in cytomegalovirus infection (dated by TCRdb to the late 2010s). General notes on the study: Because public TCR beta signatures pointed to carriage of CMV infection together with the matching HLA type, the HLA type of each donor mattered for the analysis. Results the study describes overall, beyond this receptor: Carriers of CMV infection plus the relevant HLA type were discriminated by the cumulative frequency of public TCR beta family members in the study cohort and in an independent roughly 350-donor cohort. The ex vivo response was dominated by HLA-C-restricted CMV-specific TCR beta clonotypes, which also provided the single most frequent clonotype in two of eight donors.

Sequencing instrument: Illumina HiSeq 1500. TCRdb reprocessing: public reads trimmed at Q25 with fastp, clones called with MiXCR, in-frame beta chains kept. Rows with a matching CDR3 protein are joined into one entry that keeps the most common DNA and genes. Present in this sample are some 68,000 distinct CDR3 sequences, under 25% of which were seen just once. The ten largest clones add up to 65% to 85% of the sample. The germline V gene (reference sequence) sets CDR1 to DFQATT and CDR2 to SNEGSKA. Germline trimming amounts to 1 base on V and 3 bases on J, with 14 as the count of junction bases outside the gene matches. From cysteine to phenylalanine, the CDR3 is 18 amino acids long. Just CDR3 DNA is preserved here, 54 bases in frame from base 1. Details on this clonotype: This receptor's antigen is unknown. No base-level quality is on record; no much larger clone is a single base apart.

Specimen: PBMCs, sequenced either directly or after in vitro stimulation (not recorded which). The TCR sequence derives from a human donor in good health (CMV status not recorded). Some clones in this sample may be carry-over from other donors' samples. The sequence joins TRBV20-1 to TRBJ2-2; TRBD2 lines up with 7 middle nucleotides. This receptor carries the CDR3 CSARGYFESGTDTGELFF. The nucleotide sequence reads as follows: TGCAGTGCTAGAGGCTATTTCGAGAGCGGGACCGACACCGGGGAGCTGTTTTTT.